The clone carrying this T cell receptor beta chain was detected ten times or more. The antigen is not known. MiXCR, run by TCRdb on the reads, gives a single entry per CDR3 protein. This table has approximately 500,000 distinct CDR3 sequences, about a quarter appearing once. These data are taken from a study of T cell repertoires in cytomegalovirus infection. For the study at large: Matching HLA type and CMV infection were both indicated by public TCR beta signatures.

This CDR3 comprises 17 residues. The V gene's germline CDR1 is SGHTA and CDR2 FQGNSA. The ends lost 0 bases at V and 2 bases at J; junction bases unmatched: 3. General study results and limits: Ex vivo, HLA-C-restricted CMV-specific TCR beta clonotypes prevailed over the rest of the response.

Sequenced sample: PBMCs. The receptor comes from a human donor in good health (CMV status not recorded). Some clones in this sample may be carry-over from other donors' samples. The chain recombines TRBV7-2 with TRBJ2-3, with 12 nucleotides matching TRBD2. CDR3 nucleotides: TGTGCCAGCAGCTTAGCACTAGCGGGAGGTTTCACAGATACGCAGTATTTT. It yields the protein CASSLALAGGFTDTQYF.